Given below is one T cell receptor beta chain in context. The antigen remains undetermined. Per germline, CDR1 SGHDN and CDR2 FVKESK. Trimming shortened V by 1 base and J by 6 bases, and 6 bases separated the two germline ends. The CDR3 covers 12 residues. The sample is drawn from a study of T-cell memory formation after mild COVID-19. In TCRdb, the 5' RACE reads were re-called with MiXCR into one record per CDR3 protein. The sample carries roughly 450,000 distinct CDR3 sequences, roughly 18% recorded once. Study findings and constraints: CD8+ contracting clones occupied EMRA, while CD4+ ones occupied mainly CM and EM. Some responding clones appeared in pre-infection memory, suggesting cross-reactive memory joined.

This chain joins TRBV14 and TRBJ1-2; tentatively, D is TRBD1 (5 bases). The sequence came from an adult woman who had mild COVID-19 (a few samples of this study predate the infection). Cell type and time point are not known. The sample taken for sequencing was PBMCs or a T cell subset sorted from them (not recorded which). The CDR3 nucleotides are TGTGCCAGCAGCCAAGCCAGGGATGGCTACACCTTC. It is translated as CASSQARDGYTF. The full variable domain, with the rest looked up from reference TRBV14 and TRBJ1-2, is EAGVTQFPSHSVIEKGQTVTLRCDPISGHDNLYWYRRVMGKEIKFLLHFVKESKQDESGMPNNRFLAERTGGTYSTLKVQPAELEDSGVYFCASSQARDGYTFGSGTRLTVV.